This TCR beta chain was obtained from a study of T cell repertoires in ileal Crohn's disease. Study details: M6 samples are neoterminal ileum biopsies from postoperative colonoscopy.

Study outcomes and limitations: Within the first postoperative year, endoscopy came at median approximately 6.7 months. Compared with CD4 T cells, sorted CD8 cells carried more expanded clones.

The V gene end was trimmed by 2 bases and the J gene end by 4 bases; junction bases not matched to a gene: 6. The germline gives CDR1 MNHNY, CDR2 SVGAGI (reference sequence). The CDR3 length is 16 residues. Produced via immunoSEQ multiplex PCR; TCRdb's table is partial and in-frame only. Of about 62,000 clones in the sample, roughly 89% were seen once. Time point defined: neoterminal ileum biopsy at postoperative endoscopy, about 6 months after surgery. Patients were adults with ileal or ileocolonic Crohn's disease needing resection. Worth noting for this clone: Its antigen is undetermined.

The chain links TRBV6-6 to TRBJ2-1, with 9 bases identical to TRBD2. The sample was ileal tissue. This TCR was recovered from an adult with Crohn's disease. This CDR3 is CASSYPTSGLYNEQFF. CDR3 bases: TGTGCCAGCAGTTACCCGACTAGCGGCTTATACAATGAGCAGTTCTTC.